The 2 T cell receptor beta chains presented below share a single source sample, sequenced in a study of type 1 regulatory T cells (dated by TCRdb to the early 2020s). The antigens these receptors bind are not known. The instrument was an Illumina MiSeq. The public reads were reprocessed in TCRdb via fastp at Q25 and MiXCR, keeping in-frame beta chains. Every distinct CDR3 protein forms one entry, paired with its most common genes and DNA. This sample holds fewer than 75,000 distinct CDR3 sequences; approximately 47% were observed only once. The top ten clones comprise about 2% of the sample. The sample taken for sequencing was cultured non-Tr1 T cells, either the whole culture or a sorted T cell fraction (not recorded which). The meaning of the sample's cell subset or site label: non-Tr1 population from the T-allo10 product. These receptor sequences come from a human donor in good health.

J is TRBJ1-1 and V is TRBV12-3 or TRBV12-4, with a weak D call TRBD1 (5 bases). The CDR3 runs to 12 residues. Deletions cut 6 bases from V and 5 bases from J, with 10 bases between. CDR3 bases: TGTGCCAGCAGCTTCAGGGAGACTGAAGCTTTCTTT. Translating it yields CASSFRETEAFF.

This sequence joins TRBV3-1 and TRBJ1-1; the match to TRBD1 covers 10 bases. The germline CDR1 and CDR2 sequences are LGHDT and YNNKEL (reference sequence). V trimming: 7 bases; J trimming: 4 bases; junction bases outside the gene matches: 6. The CDR3 sequence is 14 residues long. The CDR3 loop reads CASNWGQGPTEAFF. The CDR3 nucleotides read TGTGCCAGCAACTGGGGACAGGGGCCCACTGAAGCTTTCTTT.